The clone carrying this T cell receptor beta chain turned up a few times. What it binds is unknown. The V gene's germline CDR1 is SGHRS and CDR2 YFSETQ. The CDR3 covers 13 residues. Trimming took 5 bases from V and 5 from J, leaving 14 bases between them. Findings and caveats of the study: Tumor Tregs overlapped most with tumor, then blood, naive CD4+ cells. Larger-cohort validation covered only one TCR beta V-J rearrangement. Tumor memory CD4+ T cell TCR gene usage clustered with blood and lymph node memory CD4+ cells and lymph node naive CD4+ cells.

Full-length variable regions came from constant-region reverse primers plus semi-nested Nested Universal Primer A PCR. TCRdb fed the 5' RACE reads into MiXCR, producing one record per CDR3 protein. The repertoire holds about 54,000 distinct CDR3 sequences, approximately 17% seen once, with around 2% in the top ten. This TCR came from a female donor with breast cancer. Input material: naive CD4+ T cells sorted from blood. Subset of the sample: naive CD4+ T cells, CD4+CD45RA+CD25-. The chain couples TRBV5-1 to TRBJ2-7; D remains unclear. As DNA, the CDR3 is TGCGCCAGCAGTAAAGGCTTTACGGACGAGCAGTACTTC. Translated, it gives CASSKGFTDEQYF.